Below are 6 T cell receptor beta chains sequenced from a single sample in a study of Ad26.COV2.S vaccination and SARS-CoV-2 variants. Produced via immunoSEQ multiplex PCR; TCRdb's table is partial and in-frame only. This sample has 350,000 to 450,000 clones, with about 80% found just once. As for treatment: some 20 received Ad26.COV2.S at low or high dose, single or two shots; 5 received placebo; per-sample allocation not given. Day 63 after the first vaccine or placebo injection was the time point for sampling. Sequencing was performed on peripheral blood, taken in a trial of Ad26.COV2.S vaccine versus placebo. The receptor set was obtained from a person aged 18 to 65 who received the Ad26.COV2.S COVID-19 vaccine or a placebo.

The chain couples TRBV5-1 to TRBJ2-5; D perhaps matches TRBD1 (6 bases). CDR3 length: 15 amino acids. Trimming stripped 0 bases from V and 4 bases from J, with 13 bases between. Per the germline V gene, CDR1 is SGHRS and CDR2 is YFSETQ. The CDR3 sequence is CASSLDRAYLETQYF. In nucleotides, the CDR3 is TGCGCCAGCAGCTTGGACAGGGCATATTTAGAGACCCAGTACTTC.

The chain uses TRBV3-1 (or the pseudogene TRBV3-2) and TRBJ1-5; D possibly corresponds to TRBD1 (5 bases). Per germline, CDR1 LGHDT and CDR2 YNNKEL (reference sequence). The CDR3 has 16 amino acids. V lost 1 base and J lost 0, with 10 bases in between. CDR3 loop: CASSQVGGTSNQPQHF. The DNA of the CDR3 is TGTGCCAGCAGCCAAGTTGGCGGGACTAGCAATCAGCCCCAGCATTTT.

The chain couples TRBV20-1 to TRBJ2-7; D is uncertain. The CDR3 is 11 amino acids. Germline loops: CDR1 DFQATT, CDR2 SNEGSKA (reference sequence). Trimming stripped 0 bases from V and 6 bases from J, with 6 bases between. CDR3 DNA sequence: TGCAGTGCTAGAGATGACGGCGAGCAGTACTTC. This encodes CSARDDGEQYF.

The V gene is TRBV19, the J gene TRBJ2-1; 13 bases agree with TRBD2. CDR3 length: 16 residues. The V gene end was trimmed by 5 bases and the J gene end by 7 bases; junction bases not matched to a gene: 8. The germline CDR1 and CDR2 sequences are LNHDA and SQIVND (reference sequence). CDR3 loop: CASSFVLGLAGNEQFF. CDR3 bases: TGTGCCAGTAGTTTCGTCCTGGGACTAGCGGGAAATGAGCAGTTCTTC.

The rearrangement links TRBV28 to TRBJ2-2; D call uncertain. V was cut by 11 bases and J by 3 bases, with 13 bases left in between. CDR1 MDHEN and CDR2 SYDVKM come from the germline V gene. The CDR3 extends over 13 amino acids. The CDR3 nucleotides read TGTGCCGCTGGTCGAGAGCACACCGGGGAGCTGTTTTTT. Translated, it gives CAAGREHTGELFF.

The chain carries TRBV19 and TRBJ2-1; 8 nucleotides align to TRBD2. Losses at the gene ends were 10 bases for V and 8 bases for J; bases not matched to a gene: 16. Germline V gene sequence: CDR1 LNHDA, CDR2 SQIVND (reference sequence). There are 15 residues in the CDR3. The chain's CDR3 is CATTSKVGRAYEQFF. CDR3 DNA sequence: TGTGCCACTACCTCAAAGGTCGGGAGGGCCTATGAGCAGTTCTTC.